These 10 T cell receptor beta chains were all obtained from the same sample, sequenced in a study of blood T cells in healthy people across ages. The use of a sample-barcoded 5' primer and a J-beta primer mix characterized a second PCR of roughly 7 to 11 cycles. TCRdb analysed the 5' RACE reads with MiXCR anew, one entry per CDR3 protein. This sample has 650,000 to 700,000 distinct CDR3 sequences, with approximately 31% found just once. The sequencing sample was made of blood. Receptors were obtained from a woman of 80 years or more in good health.

The J gene is TRBJ1-1, the V gene TRBV29-1, with 8 nucleotides matching TRBD1. From germline, CDR1 is SQVTM and CDR2 ANQGSEA. The junction had 13 bases not matched to a gene; V was cut back by 2 bases and J by 11 bases. The CDR3 has 14 amino acids. In DNA, the CDR3 is TGCAGCGTTGAACCCGGGGGTAGGACAGGGAGGGCTTTCTTT. It encodes CSVEPGGRTGRAFF.

There are many counts of this clonotype. The chain uses TRBV5-4 and TRBJ2-1; maybe TRBD1 (6 bases). This CDR3 spans 14 amino acids. Looked up from germline, CDR1 is SGHNT and CDR2 is YYREEE (reference sequence). Trimming removed 3 bases from V and 4 bases from J, with 11 bases in between. CDR3 nucleotide sequence: TGTGCCAGCAGCTCCGGACAGATATACAATGAGCAGTTCTTC. It translates to CASSSGQIYNEQFF.

This chain uses TRBV5-6 with TRBJ2-5, with 7 bases that match TRBD2. The CDR3 is made up of 12 amino acids. V trimming: 3 bases; J trimming: 13 bases; junction bases outside the gene matches: 9. Germline CDR1 reads SGHDT; CDR2 reads YYEEEE. CDR3 sequence (DNA): TGTGCCAGCAGCTCCCTGGGGAGGGAGCGGTACTTC. It encodes CASSSLGRERYF.

This clonotype was picked up a small number of times. The V and J genes are TRBV4-1 and TRBJ1-4; no definite D call. The germline gives CDR1 MGHRA, CDR2 YSYEKL. The length of the CDR3 is 13 residues. Trimming took 2 bases from V and 6 from J, leaving 7 bases between them. The CDR3 bases are TGCGCCAGCAGCCAACGGTTGGATGAAAAACTGTTTTTT. As protein: CASSQRLDEKLFF.

The rearrangement links TRBV20-1 to TRBJ1-6; the D gene is possibly TRBD1 (5 bases). This CDR3 is built from 13 residues. Germline V gene sequence: CDR1 DFQATT, CDR2 SNEGSKA (reference sequence). V was clipped by 3 bases and J by 8 bases, with 11 bases between them. CDR3: CSASRGRDSPLHF. The CDR3 DNA is TGCAGTGCTAGTAGGGGAAGAGATTCACCCCTCCACTTT.

This clonotype was seen a handful of times. With a much larger clone just one base away, this may be a read error. CDR3 sequence reads: CASSVEMASYNEQYF. CDR3 nucleotides: TGTGCCAGCAGCGTAGAAATGGCCTCCTACAATGAGCAGTACTTC. The chain has TRBV9 and TRBJ2-1; D not certain. The J call may be in error: the DNA end matches TRBJ2-7 better. The CDR3 has 15 amino acids. Germline V lookup: CDR1 SGDLS, CDR2 YYNGEE.

The chain recombines TRBV29-1 with TRBJ2-3; weak D call: TRBD2 (5 bases). CDR1 and CDR2 from the germline V gene are SQVTM and ANQGSEA. The CDR3 is made up of 14 amino acids. The V end lost 7 bases, the J end lost 0 bases, and 14 bases lay between the germline ends. CDR3 sequence (DNA): TGCAGCGCCCGGGATTTCGTAAGCACAGATACGCAGTATTTT. This codes for CSARDFVSTDTQYF.

This clonotype was detected ten times or more. The chain combines TRBV6-1 with TRBJ1-2; unclear D gene. The CDR3 extends over 15 amino acids. Germline V lookup: CDR1 MNHNS, CDR2 SASEGT. The V and J ends lost 3 bases and 2 bases respectively, with 13 bases between them. CDR3 residues: CASSEGWRLNYGYTF. The DNA of the CDR3 is TGTGCCAGCAGTGAGGGTTGGAGGCTCAACTATGGCTACACCTTC.

This clonotype showed up many times. The rearrangement links TRBV20-1 to TRBJ1-1; perhaps TRBD1 as D (5 bases). Trimming removed 0 bases from V and 1 base from J, with 12 bases in between. The CDR3 extends over 15 amino acids. Per the germline V gene, CDR1 is DFQATT and CDR2 is SNEGSKA (reference sequence). CDR3 sequence reads: CSARDEWGGNTEAFF. The DNA for the CDR3 is TGCAGTGCTAGAGATGAGTGGGGCGGGAACACTGAAGCTTTCTTT.

The gene calls are TRBV7-9 and TRBJ1-5, with D perhaps TRBD1 (5 bases). CDR1 is SEHNR, CDR2 FQNEAQ, per germline (reference sequence). Trimming took 6 bases from V and 1 from J, leaving 10 bases between them. The CDR3 runs to 14 residues. The CDR3 protein is CASRREGSNQPQHF. In DNA form, the CDR3 reads TGTGCCAGCAGGCGAGAGGGGAGCAATCAGCCCCAGCATTTT.